The 30 T cell receptor beta chains listed next were all sequenced from one sample in a study of T cell changes during pregnancy in multiple sclerosis. Sequencing was performed with immunoSEQ multiplex PCR; in TCRdb, only in-frame clones are kept and a portion is missing. The sample lists under 40,000 clones; 75% to 90% were seen once. The specimen comprised CD8+ T cells from peripheral blood mononuclear cells, sampled after pregnancy. The receptor source for this set is a female donor with multiple sclerosis, enrolled in a pregnancy study.

J is TRBJ2-7 and V is TRBV4-3; a weak D match, TRBD2 (6 bases). Germline loops: CDR1 LGHNA, CDR2 YSLEER. V gave up 1 base and J gave up 5 bases, with 15 bases separating them. This CDR3 contains 15 residues. The CDR3 is CASSQGAGGRDEQYF. The DNA of the CDR3 is TGCGCCAGCAGCCAAGGCGCCGGGGGACGGGACGAGCAGTACTTC.

The chain carries TRBV27 and TRBJ1-1, with a tentative D call TRBD1 (6 bases). This CDR3 is built from 13 residues. The V end lost 3 bases, the J end lost 1 base, and 6 bases lay between the germline ends. CDR1 and CDR2 (germline): MNHEY, SMNVEV (reference sequence). The CDR3 is CASSLTGNTEAFF. CDR3 sequence (DNA): TGTGCCAGCAGTTTGACAGGGAACACTGAAGCTTTCTTT.

The chain carries TRBV4-1 and TRBJ2-7; weak D call: TRBD1 (5 bases). The germline V gene has CDR1 MGHRA and CDR2 YSYEKL. The CDR3 is made up of 13 amino acids. Trimming pared 1 base from V and 2 bases from J, leaving 6 bases between. CDR3 nucleotide sequence: TGCGCCAGCAGCCAAGGACAGACCTACGAGCAGTACTTC. It is translated as CASSQGQTYEQYF.

The DNA for the CDR3 is TGTGCCATCGACAGGGGGGGGAATGGCTACACCTTC. The encoded protein is CAIDRGGNGYTF. The chain combines TRBV10-3 with TRBJ1-2; 9 nucleotides line up with TRBD1. Germline-derived CDR1 and CDR2 are ENHRY and SYGVKD. After removal of 8 bases from V and 6 bases from J, the junction contained 4 bases not matched to a gene. CDR3 size: 12 residues.

The rearrangement joins TRBV29-1 to TRBJ1-2, with D perhaps TRBD1 (6 bases). With 6 bases removed from V and 7 bases from J, the gap between germline ends came to 15 bases. The CDR3 is 12 amino acids. Germline V gene data show CDR1 as SQVTM and CDR2 as ANQGSEA. The CDR3 region has the DNA TGCAGCGTGGACACAGGGAAGGGTGGCTACACCTTC. Translation: CSVDTGKGGYTF.

For the CDR3, the DNA is TGTGCCAGCAGCTTAGGCGCCCATGAATGGGATACGCAGTATTTT. It yields the protein CASSLGAHEWDTQYF. V gene TRBV7-2 combines with J gene TRBJ2-3; D not certain. V dropped 1 base and J dropped 6 bases, with 14 bases sitting between them. The CDR3 extends over 15 amino acids. Germline V gene sequence: CDR1 SGHTA, CDR2 FQGNSA.

The V and J genes are TRBV6-1 and TRBJ2-1, with TRBD2 matching over 11 bases. Germline V gene data show CDR1 as MNHNS and CDR2 as SASEGT. The CDR3 is made up of 16 amino acids. V was clipped by 3 bases and J by 4 bases; unmatched bases: 5. CDR3 loop: CASSETLAGGYNEQFF. DNA of the CDR3: TGTGCCAGCAGTGAGACGCTAGCGGGGGGATACAATGAGCAGTTCTTC.

The chain employs TRBV7-9 and TRBJ2-7; no clear D gene. Per germline, CDR1 SEHNR and CDR2 FQNEAQ (reference sequence). The germline V and J ends were trimmed by 5 bases and 2 bases, with 13 bases remaining between them. The CDR3 is 14 residues long. The DNA of the CDR3 is TGTGCCAGCAGCAAAGACACATTCCCCTACGAGCAGTACTTC. Translated: CASSKDTFPYEQYF.

J is TRBJ2-3 and V is TRBV15; D possibly corresponds to TRBD1 (5 bases). The CDR3 has 14 amino acids. Deletions cut 2 bases from V and 3 bases from J, with 9 bases between. Germline V gene sequence: CDR1 LNHNV, CDR2 YYDKDF (reference sequence). CDR3 sequence (DNA): TGTGCCACCAGCAGAACGACAGAAACAGATACGCAGTATTTT. This gives the protein CATSRTTETDTQYF.

The chain recombines TRBV10-3 with TRBJ1-3, with no clear D. Trimming took 0 bases from V and 1 from J, leaving 7 bases between them. CDR1 is ENHRY and CDR2 is SYGVKD in the germline V gene. The CDR3 contains 15 residues. CDR3 DNA sequence: TGTGCCATCAGTGAGTCCCTCTCGTCTGGAAACACCATATATTTT. This encodes CAISESLSSGNTIYF.

The rearrangement uses TRBV7-8 and TRBJ2-5; 8 bases line up with TRBD2. Germline CDR1 and CDR2: SGHVS and FQNEAQ. The V and J ends lost 1 base and 3 bases, in that order; junction bases with no gene match: 7. This CDR3 is built from 16 residues. CDR3 nucleotides: TGTGCCAGCAGCTTAGTGGCGGGGGGCCGTAAAGAGACCCAGTACTTC. As protein: CASSLVAGGRKETQYF.

The chain is built from TRBV27 and TRBJ1-1; 7 nucleotides match TRBD1. CDR1 is MNHEY, CDR2 SMNVEV, per germline (reference sequence). The J segment lost 0 bases and the V segment lost 5 bases, leaving 9 bases of the junction unmatched. CDR3 length equals 16 residues. The CDR3 nucleotides read TGTGCCAGCAGTGAACGGACAGGCTTCATGAACACTGAAGCTTTCTTT. Protein: CASSERTGFMNTEAFF.

The chain links TRBV5-4 to TRBJ2-1; TRBD2 matches at 16 bases. The CDR3 is 16 residues long. V trimming: 0 bases; J trimming: 15 bases; junction bases outside the gene matches: 9. CDR1 SGHNT and CDR2 YYREEE come from the germline V gene (reference sequence). CDR3 amino acids: CASSLAGTSGGAVGFF. The CDR3 DNA is TGTGCCAGCAGCTTGGCCGGGACTAGCGGGGGGGCCGTCGGGTTCTTC.

This clone occurred once. The V call is TRBV18, the J call TRBJ1-1; no reliable D call. V was shortened by 3 bases and J by 0 bases, with 8 bases between the two germline ends. The germline gives CDR1 KGHSH, CDR2 LQKENI. This CDR3 has 14 residues. CDR3 sequence (DNA): TGTGCCAGCTCACCCTCGGGGATGAACACTGAAGCTTTCTTT. Protein: CASSPSGMNTEAFF.

V and J are TRBV28 and TRBJ1-4; D may be TRBD1 (5 bases). CDR3 length: 13 amino acids. The V gene's germline CDR1 is MDHEN and CDR2 SYDVKM. Trimming took 11 bases from V and 8 from J, leaving 18 bases between them. The CDR3 region has the DNA TGTGCCGTTCGAGACAGAGGTGGGGAAAAACTGTTTTTT. As protein: CAVRDRGGEKLFF.

This chain's CDR3 is CASSWGGNTEAFF. The CDR3 DNA follows: TGTGCCAGCAGTTGGGGAGGGAACACTGAAGCTTTCTTT. The chain combines TRBV27 with TRBJ1-1; no definite D call. The V end lost 4 bases, the J end lost 1 base, and 7 bases lay between the germline ends. The CDR3 length is 13 residues. Germline V gene sequence: CDR1 MNHEY, CDR2 SMNVEV (reference sequence).

V is TRBV6-6 and J is TRBJ1-1; 7 bases map to TRBD1. The V and J ends lost 2 bases and 3 bases, in that order; junction bases with no gene match: 3. This CDR3 has 14 amino acids. Germline CDR1 is MNHNY and CDR2 is SVGAGI (reference sequence). The CDR3 loop reads CASSYGDRDTEAFF. For the CDR3, the DNA is TGTGCCAGCAGTTACGGAGACAGGGACACTGAAGCTTTCTTT.

This sequence joins TRBV4-1 and TRBJ2-4, with a possible D match to TRBD1 (6 bases). The CDR3 has 17 amino acids. Germline values: CDR1 MGHRA, CDR2 YSYEKL. V was cut by 0 bases and J by 0 bases, with 12 bases left in between. DNA for the CDR3: TGCGCCAGCAGCCAAGATTTTTGGGGGCTAGCCAAAAACATTCAGTACTTC. Its translation is CASSQDFWGLAKNIQYF.

J is TRBJ1-2 and V is TRBV6-5, with 7 bases aligning to TRBD1. The CDR3 sequence is 15 residues long. After removal of 0 bases from V and 4 bases from J, the junction contained 5 bases not matched to a gene. Germline values: CDR1 MNHEY, CDR2 SVGAGI. CDR3 sequence (DNA): TGTGCCAGCAGTTACTCGCTTGGACAGGTCTATGGCTACACCTTC. It codes for CASSYSLGQVYGYTF.

V is TRBV7-7 and J is TRBJ2-5; maybe TRBD1 (5 bases). V shed 5 bases and J shed 5 bases, with 18 bases lying between them. Germline V gene lookup returns CDR1 SSHAT and CDR2 FNYEAQ (reference sequence). The length of the CDR3 is 15 residues. The CDR3 loop is CASSRRMDIRETQYF. As DNA, the CDR3 is TGTGCCAGCAGCCGACGAATGGACATCCGGGAGACCCAGTACTTC.

The CDR3 here is CASSLGQIYEQYF. The CDR3 DNA reads as TGTGCCAGCAGCTTAGGGCAGATCTACGAGCAGTACTTC. The chain joins TRBV13 to TRBJ2-7; D call uncertain. CDR1 and CDR2 (germline): PRHDT, FYEKMQ (reference sequence). The CDR3 has 13 amino acids. Trimming left V 0 bases short and J 3 bases short, with 6 bases between.

CDR3 residues: CSVSALRIQSRANVLTF. The DNA of the CDR3 is TGCAGCGTTTCTGCCTTACGCATACAAAGTCGGGCCAACGTCCTGACTTTC. The gene calls are TRBV29-1 and TRBJ2-6; D gene unclear. The V gene's germline CDR1 is SQVTM and CDR2 ANQGSEA. V lost 5 bases and J 5 bases, leaving 22 bases between the germline ends. CDR3 length: 17 amino acids. Filled out from reference TRBV29-1 and TRBJ2-6, the complete variable domain reads SAVISQKPSRDICQRGTSLTIQCQVDSQVTMMFWYRQQPGQSLTLIATANQGSEATYESGFVIDKFPISRPNLTFSTLTVSNMSPEDSSIYLCSVSALRIQSRANVLTFGAGSRLTVL.

This chain links TRBV27 with TRBJ2-5; D gene uncertain. Germline CDR1 reads MNHEY; CDR2 reads SMNVEV (reference sequence). The CDR3 extends over 14 amino acids. Trimming removed 2 bases from V and 6 bases from J, with 13 bases in between. Written as DNA, the CDR3 is TGTGCCAGCAGTTTAAGACCCGGCGGTCAGACCCAGTACTTC. Protein product: CASSLRPGGQTQYF.

V and J are TRBV18 and TRBJ2-7, with 12 nucleotides matching TRBD1. CDR1 KGHSH and CDR2 LQKENI come from the germline V gene. The CDR3 length is 14 residues. The J segment lost 4 bases and the V segment lost 6 bases, leaving 4 bases of the junction unmatched. The CDR3, as DNA: TGTGCCAGCTCGACGGGACAGGGGGCTTACGAGCAGTACTTC. Its protein is CASSTGQGAYEQYF.

This clone was counted once. The rearrangement links TRBV27 to TRBJ1-2, with 9 bases fitting TRBD1. In germline, CDR1 is MNHEY, CDR2 SMNVEV (reference sequence). The CDR3 sequence is 15 residues long. With 6 bases clipped from V and 8 bases from J, the junction kept 13 bases outside the gene matches. The CDR3 sequence is CASSPTGTGLGGYTF. DNA of the CDR3: TGTGCCAGCAGCCCAACCGGGACAGGGCTCGGGGGCTACACCTTC.

The CDR3 loop reads CASSIPTGAYGYTF. The CDR3 coding sequence is TGTGCCAGTAGTATACCGACAGGAGCCTATGGCTACACCTTC. The chain uses TRBV19 and TRBJ1-2, with TRBD1 as a possible D gene (6 bases). Germline V gene data show CDR1 as LNHDA and CDR2 as SQIVND (reference sequence). The CDR3 loop spans 14 amino acids. V lost 2 bases, J lost 4 bases, and 11 bases lay in between.

The chain carries TRBV27 and TRBJ1-5; D unresolved. Trimming took 6 bases from V and 9 from J, leaving 12 bases between them. CDR1 and CDR2 from the germline V gene are MNHEY and SMNVEV (reference sequence). This CDR3 is built from 12 residues. The CDR3 spells CASSLGRGPQHF. The DNA of the CDR3 is TGTGCCAGCAGCCTTGGGAGAGGGCCCCAGCATTTT.

J is TRBJ2-1 and V is TRBV7-6; D not certain. The germline V gene encodes CDR1 SGHVS and CDR2 FNYEAQ. There are 17 residues in the CDR3. With 1 base removed from V and 0 bases from J, the gap between germline ends came to 13 bases. The CDR3 DNA follows: TGTGCCAGCAGCTTAGATTTTCTCGGTAGCTCCTACAATGAGCAGTTCTTC. Its protein product is CASSLDFLGSSYNEQFF.

The chain carries TRBV5-8 and TRBJ2-5, with 7 bases identical to TRBD1. This CDR3 contains 14 residues. The J segment lost 3 bases and the V segment lost 5 bases, leaving 7 bases of the junction unmatched. Germline V gene data show CDR1 as SGHTS and CDR2 as YDEGEE. CDR3 nucleotide sequence: TGTGCCAGCAGGTTACCCGGACAGGAAGAGACCCAGTACTTC. It codes for CASRLPGQEETQYF.

DNA for the CDR3: TGCGCCAGCAGCCCGCACAGGGGGCTGGGCTATGGCTACACCTTC. The encoded protein is CASSPHRGLGYGYTF. The chain uses TRBV4-3 and TRBJ1-2, with 9 positions matching TRBD1. Germline lookup yields CDR1 LGHNA and CDR2 YSLEER. The J segment lost 4 bases and the V segment lost 4 bases, leaving 7 bases of the junction unmatched. This CDR3 contains 15 residues.